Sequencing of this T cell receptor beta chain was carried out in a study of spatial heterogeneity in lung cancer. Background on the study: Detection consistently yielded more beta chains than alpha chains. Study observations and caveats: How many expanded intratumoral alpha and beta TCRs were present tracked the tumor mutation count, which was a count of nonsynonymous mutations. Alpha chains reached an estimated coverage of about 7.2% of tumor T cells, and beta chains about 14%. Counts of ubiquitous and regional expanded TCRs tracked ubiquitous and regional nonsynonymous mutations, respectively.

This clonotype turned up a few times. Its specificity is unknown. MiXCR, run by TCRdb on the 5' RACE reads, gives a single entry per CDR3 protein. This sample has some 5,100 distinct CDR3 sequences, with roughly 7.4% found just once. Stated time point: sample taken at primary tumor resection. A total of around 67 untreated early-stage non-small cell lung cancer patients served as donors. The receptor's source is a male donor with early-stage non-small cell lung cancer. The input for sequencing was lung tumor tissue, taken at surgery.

The CDR3 DNA reads as TGCAGTGCCCCTGAAGTAGCGGGAGTATCCAATGAGCAGTTCTTC. It is translated as CSAPEVAGVSNEQFF. V is TRBV20-1 and J is TRBJ2-1, with 9 bases lining up with TRBD2. The CDR3 extends over 15 amino acids. V lost 6 bases and J lost 6; bases outside the gene matches: 12. Germline loops: CDR1 DFQATT, CDR2 SNEGSKA (reference sequence).